This T cell receptor beta chain came from a study of T cell responses to AZD1222 COVID-19 vaccine. Findings of the study overall: Close to half of spike-specific TCRs reportedly recognize unmutated variant regions.

Produced via immunoSEQ multiplex PCR; TCRdb's table is partial and in-frame only. The sample lists 140,000 to 150,000 clones; 92% were seen once. The CDR3 is 14 residues long. In germline, CDR1 is SGHTS, CDR2 YDEGEE. The V gene lost 4 bases and the J gene lost 0 bases, with 9 bases spanning the gap. Comment on this clone: Its antigen is not known.

The sequence came from an adult who received the AZD1222 COVID-19 vaccine. This specimen was peripheral blood, taken 28 days after the second AZD1222 dose. The chain recombines TRBV5-8 with TRBJ2-3; D gene ambiguous. For the CDR3, the DNA is TGTGCCAGCAGCGCGGCGGCGAGCACAGATACGCAGTATTTT. This encodes CASSAAASTDTQYF.